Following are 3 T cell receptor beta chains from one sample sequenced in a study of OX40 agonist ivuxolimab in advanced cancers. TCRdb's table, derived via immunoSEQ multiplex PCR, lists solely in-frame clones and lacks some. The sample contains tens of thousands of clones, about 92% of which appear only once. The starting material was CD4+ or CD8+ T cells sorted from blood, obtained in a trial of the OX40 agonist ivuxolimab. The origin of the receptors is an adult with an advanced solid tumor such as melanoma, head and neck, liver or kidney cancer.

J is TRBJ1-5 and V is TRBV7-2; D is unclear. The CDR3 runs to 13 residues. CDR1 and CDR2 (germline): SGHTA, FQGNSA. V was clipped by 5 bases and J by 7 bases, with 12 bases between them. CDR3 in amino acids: CASSDGWGQPQHF. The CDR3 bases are TGTGCCAGCAGCGATGGGTGGGGACAGCCCCAGCATTTT.

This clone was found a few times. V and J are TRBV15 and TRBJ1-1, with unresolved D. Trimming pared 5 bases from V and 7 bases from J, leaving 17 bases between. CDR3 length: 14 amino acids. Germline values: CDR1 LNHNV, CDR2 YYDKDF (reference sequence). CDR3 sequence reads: CATSLSDGRDEAFF. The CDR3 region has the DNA TGTGCCACCAGCCTATCGGACGGCCGAGATGAAGCTTTCTTT.

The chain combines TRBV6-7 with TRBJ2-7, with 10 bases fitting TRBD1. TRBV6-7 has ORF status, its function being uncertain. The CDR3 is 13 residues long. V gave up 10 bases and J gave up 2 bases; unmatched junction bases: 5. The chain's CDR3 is CATFGQGAYEQYF. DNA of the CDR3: TGTGCCACCTTTGGACAGGGGGCCTACGAGCAGTACTTC.